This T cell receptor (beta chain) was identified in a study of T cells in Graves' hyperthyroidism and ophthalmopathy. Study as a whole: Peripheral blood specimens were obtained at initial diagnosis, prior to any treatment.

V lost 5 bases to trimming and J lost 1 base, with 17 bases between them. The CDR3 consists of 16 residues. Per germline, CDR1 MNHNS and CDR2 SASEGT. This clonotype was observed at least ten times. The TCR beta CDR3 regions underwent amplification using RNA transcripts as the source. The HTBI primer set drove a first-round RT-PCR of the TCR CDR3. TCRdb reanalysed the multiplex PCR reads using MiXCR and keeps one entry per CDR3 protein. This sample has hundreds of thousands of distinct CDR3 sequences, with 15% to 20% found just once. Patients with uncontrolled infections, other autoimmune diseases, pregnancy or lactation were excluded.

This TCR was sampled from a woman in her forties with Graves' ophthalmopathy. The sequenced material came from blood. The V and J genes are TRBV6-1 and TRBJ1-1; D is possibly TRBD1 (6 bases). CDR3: CASSPAPDRTNTEAFF. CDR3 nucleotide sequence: TGTGCCAGCAGTCCCGCACCCGACAGGACGAACACTGAAGCTTTCTTT.